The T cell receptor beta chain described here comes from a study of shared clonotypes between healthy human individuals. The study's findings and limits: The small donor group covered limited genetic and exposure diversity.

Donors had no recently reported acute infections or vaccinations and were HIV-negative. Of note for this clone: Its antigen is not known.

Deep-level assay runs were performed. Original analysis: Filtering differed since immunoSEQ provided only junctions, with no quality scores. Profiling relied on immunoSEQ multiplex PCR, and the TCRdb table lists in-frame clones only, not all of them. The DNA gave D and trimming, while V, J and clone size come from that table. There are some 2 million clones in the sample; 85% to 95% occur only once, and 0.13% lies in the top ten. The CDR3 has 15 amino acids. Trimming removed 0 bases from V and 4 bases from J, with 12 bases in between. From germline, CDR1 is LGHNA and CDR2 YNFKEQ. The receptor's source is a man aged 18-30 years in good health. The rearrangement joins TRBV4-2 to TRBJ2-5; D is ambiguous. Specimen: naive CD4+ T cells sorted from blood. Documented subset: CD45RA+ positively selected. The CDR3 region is CASSQDPGFLETQYF. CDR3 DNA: TGTGCCAGCAGCCAAGATCCTGGGTTCCTAGAGACCCAGTACTTC.